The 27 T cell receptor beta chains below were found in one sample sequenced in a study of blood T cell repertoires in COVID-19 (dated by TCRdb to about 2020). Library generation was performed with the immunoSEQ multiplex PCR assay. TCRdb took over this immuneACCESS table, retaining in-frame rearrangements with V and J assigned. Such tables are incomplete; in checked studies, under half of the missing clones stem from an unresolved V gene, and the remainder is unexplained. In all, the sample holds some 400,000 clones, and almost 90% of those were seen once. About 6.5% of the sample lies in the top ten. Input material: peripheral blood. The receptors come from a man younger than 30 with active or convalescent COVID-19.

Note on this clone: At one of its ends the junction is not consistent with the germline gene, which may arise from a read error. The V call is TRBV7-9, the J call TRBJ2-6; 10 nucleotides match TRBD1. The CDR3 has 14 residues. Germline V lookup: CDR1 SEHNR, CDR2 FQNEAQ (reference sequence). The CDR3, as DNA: TGTGCCAGCAGCTCCGGGACAGGGGCCAACGTGCTGACTTTC. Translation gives CASSSGTGANVLTF.

DNA for the CDR3: TGCAGCGGGGGACAGGGGGCCGGGGAGCTGTTTTTT. Protein product: CSGGQGAGELFF. The V gene is TRBV29-1, the J gene TRBJ2-2; the match to TRBD1 covers 11 bases. After removal of 7 bases from V and 6 bases from J, the junction contained 1 base not matched to a gene. CDR3 length: 12 residues. The V gene's germline CDR1 is SQVTM and CDR2 ANQGSEA.

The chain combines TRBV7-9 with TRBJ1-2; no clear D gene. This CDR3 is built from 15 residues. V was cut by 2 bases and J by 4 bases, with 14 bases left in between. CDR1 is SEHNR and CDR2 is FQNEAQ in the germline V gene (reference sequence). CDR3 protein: CASSLFVDKVYGYTF. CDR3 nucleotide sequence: TGTGCCAGCAGCTTATTTGTCGACAAGGTCTATGGCTACACCTTC.

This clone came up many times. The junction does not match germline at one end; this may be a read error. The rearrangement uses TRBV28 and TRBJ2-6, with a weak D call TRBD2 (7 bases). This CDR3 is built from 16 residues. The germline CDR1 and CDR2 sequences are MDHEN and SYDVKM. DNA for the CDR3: TGTGCCAGCAGTTTAAGGGGGGGCTATGGGGCCAACGTGCTGACTTTC. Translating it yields CASSLRGGYGANVLTF.

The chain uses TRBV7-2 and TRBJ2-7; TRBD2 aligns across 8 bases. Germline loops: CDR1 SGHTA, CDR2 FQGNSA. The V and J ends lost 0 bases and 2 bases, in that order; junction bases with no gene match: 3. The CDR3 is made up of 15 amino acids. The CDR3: CASSLAAGATYEQYF. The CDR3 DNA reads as TGTGCCAGCAGCTTAGCAGCGGGAGCTACCTACGAGCAGTACTTC.

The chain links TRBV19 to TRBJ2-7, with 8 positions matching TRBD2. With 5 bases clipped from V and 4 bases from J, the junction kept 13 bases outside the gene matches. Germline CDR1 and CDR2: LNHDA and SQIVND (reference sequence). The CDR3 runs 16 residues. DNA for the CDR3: TGTGCCAGTAGTGGCAAACACGGGACTAGGACGTACGAGCAGTACTTC. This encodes CASSGKHGTRTYEQYF.

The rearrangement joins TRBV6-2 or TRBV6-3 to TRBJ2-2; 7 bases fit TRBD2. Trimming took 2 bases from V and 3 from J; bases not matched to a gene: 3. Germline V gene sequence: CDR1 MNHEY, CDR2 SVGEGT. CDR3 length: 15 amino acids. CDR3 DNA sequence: TGTGCCAGCAGTTACGGCGGGGGACACACCGGGGAGCTGTTTTTT. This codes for CASSYGGGHTGELFF.

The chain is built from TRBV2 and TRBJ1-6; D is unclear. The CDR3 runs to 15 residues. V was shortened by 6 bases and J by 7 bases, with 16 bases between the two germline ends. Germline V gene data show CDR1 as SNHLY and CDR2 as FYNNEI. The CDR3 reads CASREGSGMNSPLHF. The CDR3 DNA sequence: TGTGCCAGCAGGGAGGGTTCCGGTATGAATTCACCCCTCCACTTT.

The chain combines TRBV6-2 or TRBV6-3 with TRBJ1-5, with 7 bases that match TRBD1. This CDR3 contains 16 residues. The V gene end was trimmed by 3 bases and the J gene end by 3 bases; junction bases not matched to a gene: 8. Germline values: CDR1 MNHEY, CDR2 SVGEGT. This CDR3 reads CASSYIQGVNNQPQHF. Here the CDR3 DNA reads TGTGCCAGCAGTTATATCCAGGGGGTAAACAATCAGCCCCAGCATTTT.

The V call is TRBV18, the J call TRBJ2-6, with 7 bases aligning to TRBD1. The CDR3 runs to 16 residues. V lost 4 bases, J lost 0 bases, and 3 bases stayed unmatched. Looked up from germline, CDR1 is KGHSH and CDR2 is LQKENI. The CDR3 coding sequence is TGTGCCAGCTCACGACAGGGCCCCTCTGGGGCCAACGTCCTGACTTTC. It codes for CASSRQGPSGANVLTF.

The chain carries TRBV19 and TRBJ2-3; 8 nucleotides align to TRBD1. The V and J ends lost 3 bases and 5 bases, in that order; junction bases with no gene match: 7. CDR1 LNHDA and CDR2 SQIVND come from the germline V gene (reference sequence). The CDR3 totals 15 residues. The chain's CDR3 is CASSIGQGRVDTQYF. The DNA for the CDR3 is TGTGCCAGTAGTATCGGACAGGGAAGGGTAGATACGCAGTATTTT.

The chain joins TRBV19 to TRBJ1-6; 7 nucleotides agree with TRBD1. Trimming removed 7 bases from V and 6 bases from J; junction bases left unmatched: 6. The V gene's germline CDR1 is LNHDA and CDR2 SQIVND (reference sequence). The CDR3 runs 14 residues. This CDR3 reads CASNPTGSNSPLHF. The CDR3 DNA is TGTGCCAGTAACCCGACAGGGTCTAATTCACCCCTCCACTTT.

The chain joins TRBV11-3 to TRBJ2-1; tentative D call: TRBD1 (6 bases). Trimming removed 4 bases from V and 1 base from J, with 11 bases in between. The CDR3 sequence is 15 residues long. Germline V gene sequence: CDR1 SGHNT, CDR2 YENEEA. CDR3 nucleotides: TGTGCCAGCAGCTCAGGGGTCAAATCCTACAATGAGCAGTTCTTC. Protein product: CASSSGVKSYNEQFF.

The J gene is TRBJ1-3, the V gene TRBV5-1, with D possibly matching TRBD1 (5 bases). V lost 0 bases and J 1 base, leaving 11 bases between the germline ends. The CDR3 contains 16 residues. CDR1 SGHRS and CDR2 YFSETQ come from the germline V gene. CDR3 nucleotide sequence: TGCGCCAGCAGCTTGGAAACCCAGGGATCTGGAAACACCATATATTTT. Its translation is CASSLETQGSGNTIYF.

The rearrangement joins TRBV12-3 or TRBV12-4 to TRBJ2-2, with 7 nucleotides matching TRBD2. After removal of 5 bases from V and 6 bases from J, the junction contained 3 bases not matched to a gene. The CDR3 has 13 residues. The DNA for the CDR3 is TGTGCCAGCAGTCCTGGACTAGCCGGGGAGCTGTTTTTT. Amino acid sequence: CASSPGLAGELFF.

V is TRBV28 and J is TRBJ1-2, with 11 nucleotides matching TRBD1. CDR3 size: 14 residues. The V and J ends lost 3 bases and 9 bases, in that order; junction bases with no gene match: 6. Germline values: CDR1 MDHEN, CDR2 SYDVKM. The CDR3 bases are TGTGCCAGCAGTTTTCCGGACAGGGGGCGAAGCTACACCTTC. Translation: CASSFPDRGRSYTF.

The CDR3 DNA reads as TGTGCCAGCAGTGACCGGGACAGGGCCTACGAGCAGTACTTC. Translating gives CASSDRDRAYEQYF. V and J are TRBV2 and TRBJ2-7; 9 bases line up with TRBD1. The length of the CDR3 is 14 residues. Germline trimming cut 3 bases from V and 2 bases from J; bases unmatched to any gene: 2. Germline V gene data show CDR1 as SNHLY and CDR2 as FYNNEI. The variable domain in full, with the rest retrieved from reference TRBV2 and TRBJ2-7, is EPEVTQTPSHQVTQMGQEVILRCVPISNHLYFYWYRQILGQKVEFLVSFYNNEISEKSEIFDDQFSVERPDGSNFTLKIRSTKLEDSAMYFCASSDRDRAYEQYFGPGTRLTVT.

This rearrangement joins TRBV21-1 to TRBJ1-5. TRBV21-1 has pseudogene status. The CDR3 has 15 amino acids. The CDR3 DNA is TGTGCCGGCCGTTACGGGGAAAATAGCAATCAGCCCCAGCATTTT. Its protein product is CAGRYGENSNQPQHF.

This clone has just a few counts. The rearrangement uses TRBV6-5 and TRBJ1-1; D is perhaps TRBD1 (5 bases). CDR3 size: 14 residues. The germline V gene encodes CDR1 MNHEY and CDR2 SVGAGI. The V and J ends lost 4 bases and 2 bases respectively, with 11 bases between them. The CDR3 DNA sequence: TGTGCCAGCAGTTCACGACAGATCAACACTGAAGCTTTCTTT. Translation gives CASSSRQINTEAFF.

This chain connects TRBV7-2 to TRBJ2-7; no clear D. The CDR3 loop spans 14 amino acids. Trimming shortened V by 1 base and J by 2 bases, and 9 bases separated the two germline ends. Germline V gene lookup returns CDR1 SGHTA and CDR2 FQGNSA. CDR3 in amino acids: CASSLGSQTYEQYF. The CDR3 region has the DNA TGTGCCAGCAGCTTAGGATCCCAGACCTACGAGCAGTACTTC. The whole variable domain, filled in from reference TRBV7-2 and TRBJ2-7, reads GAGVSQSPSNKVTEKGKDVELRCDPISGHTALYWYRQSLGQGLEFLIYFQGNSAPDKSGLPSDRFSAERTGGSVSTLTIQRTQQEDSAVYLCASSLGSQTYEQYFGPGTRLTVT.

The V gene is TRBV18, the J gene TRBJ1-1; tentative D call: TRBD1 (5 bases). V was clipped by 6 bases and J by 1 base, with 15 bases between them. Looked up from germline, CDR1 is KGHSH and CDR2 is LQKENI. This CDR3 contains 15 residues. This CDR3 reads CASSPGLAGNTEAFF. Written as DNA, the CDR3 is TGTGCCAGCTCCCCGGGACTAGCGGGGAACACTGAAGCTTTCTTT.

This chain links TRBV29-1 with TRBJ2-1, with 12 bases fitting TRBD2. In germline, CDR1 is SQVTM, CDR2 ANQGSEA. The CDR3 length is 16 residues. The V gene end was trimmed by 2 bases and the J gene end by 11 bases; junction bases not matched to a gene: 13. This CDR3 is CSVETQTSGSVGKQFF. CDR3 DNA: TGCAGCGTTGAAACCCAGACTAGCGGGAGTGTTGGCAAGCAGTTCTTC.

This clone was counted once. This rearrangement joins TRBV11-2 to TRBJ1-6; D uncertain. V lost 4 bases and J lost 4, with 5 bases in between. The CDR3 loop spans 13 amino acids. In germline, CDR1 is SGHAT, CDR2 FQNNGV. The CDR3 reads CASSSYYNSPLHF. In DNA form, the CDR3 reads TGTGCCAGCAGCTCCTATTATAATTCACCCCTCCACTTT.

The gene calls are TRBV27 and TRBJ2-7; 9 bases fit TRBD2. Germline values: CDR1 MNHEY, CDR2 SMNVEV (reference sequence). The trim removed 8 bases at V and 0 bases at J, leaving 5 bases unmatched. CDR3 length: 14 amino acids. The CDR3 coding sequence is TGTGCCAGCCGAGCGGGGGGCTTCTCCTACGAGCAGTACTTC. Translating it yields CASRAGGFSYEQYF.

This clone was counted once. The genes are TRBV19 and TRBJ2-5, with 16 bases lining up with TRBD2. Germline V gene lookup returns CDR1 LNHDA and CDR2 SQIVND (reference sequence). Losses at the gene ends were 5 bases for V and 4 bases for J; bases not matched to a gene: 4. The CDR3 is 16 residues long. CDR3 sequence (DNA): TGTGCCAGTAGTCCTGGGACTAGCGGGAGGGGAGAGACCCAGTACTTC. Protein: CASSPGTSGRGETQYF. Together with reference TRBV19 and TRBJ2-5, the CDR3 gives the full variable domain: DGGITQSPKYLFRKEGQNVTLSCEQNLNHDAMYWYRQDPGQGLRLIYYSQIVNDFQKGDIAEGYSVSREKKESFPLTVTSAQKNPTAFYLCASSPGTSGRGETQYFGPGTRLLVL.

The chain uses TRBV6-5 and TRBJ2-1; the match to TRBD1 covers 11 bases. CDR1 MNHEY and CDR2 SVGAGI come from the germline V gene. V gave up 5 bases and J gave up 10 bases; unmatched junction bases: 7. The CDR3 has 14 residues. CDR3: CASSMDRGREEQFF. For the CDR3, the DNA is TGTGCCAGCAGTATGGACAGGGGGCGGGAAGAGCAGTTCTTC.

Written as DNA, the CDR3 is TGTGCCAGCACCAGAAATAGACAGGGTGTCGACGAGCAGTACTTC. Translation gives CASTRNRQGVDEQYF. This chain links TRBV7-9 with TRBJ2-7, with 7 positions matching TRBD1. The junction had 14 bases not matched to a gene; V was cut back by 7 bases and J by 5 bases. Germline V lookup: CDR1 SEHNR, CDR2 FQNEAQ (reference sequence). The CDR3 spans 15 residues.